This entry describes one T cell receptor (beta chain). The study sequenced TCR beta in blood CD8+ and CD4+ T cells. RNA was extracted with the RNeasy kit, and a quantity of roughly 0.5 to 1 ug was reverse transcribed using random hexamers. Coverage of TCR beta CDR3 amplification by immunoSEQ multiplex PCR extended to 54 Vbeta and 13 Jbeta. A single record per CDR3 protein comes from TCRdb applying MiXCR to the immunoSEQ multiplex PCR reads. This table holds about 71,000 distinct CDR3 sequences, 93% found once. This sample was taken from a study of CD8 T cells in Susac syndrome. Whole-study context: Patients with Susac syndrome were therapy-naive, treated with corticosteroids, or treated with intravenous immunoglobulin alone when blood was collected.

V was cut by 3 bases and J by 1 base, with 6 bases left in between. The CDR3 loop spans 13 amino acids. The specimen sequenced was CD4+ T cells from PBMCs. The TCR was taken from a human donor with Susac syndrome. The chain combines TRBV12-3 or TRBV12-4 with TRBJ1-1; D gene uncertain. CDR3 protein: CASSLVGNTEAFF. CDR3 nucleotides: TGTGCCAGCAGTTTGGTGGGGAACACTGAAGCTTTCTTT.